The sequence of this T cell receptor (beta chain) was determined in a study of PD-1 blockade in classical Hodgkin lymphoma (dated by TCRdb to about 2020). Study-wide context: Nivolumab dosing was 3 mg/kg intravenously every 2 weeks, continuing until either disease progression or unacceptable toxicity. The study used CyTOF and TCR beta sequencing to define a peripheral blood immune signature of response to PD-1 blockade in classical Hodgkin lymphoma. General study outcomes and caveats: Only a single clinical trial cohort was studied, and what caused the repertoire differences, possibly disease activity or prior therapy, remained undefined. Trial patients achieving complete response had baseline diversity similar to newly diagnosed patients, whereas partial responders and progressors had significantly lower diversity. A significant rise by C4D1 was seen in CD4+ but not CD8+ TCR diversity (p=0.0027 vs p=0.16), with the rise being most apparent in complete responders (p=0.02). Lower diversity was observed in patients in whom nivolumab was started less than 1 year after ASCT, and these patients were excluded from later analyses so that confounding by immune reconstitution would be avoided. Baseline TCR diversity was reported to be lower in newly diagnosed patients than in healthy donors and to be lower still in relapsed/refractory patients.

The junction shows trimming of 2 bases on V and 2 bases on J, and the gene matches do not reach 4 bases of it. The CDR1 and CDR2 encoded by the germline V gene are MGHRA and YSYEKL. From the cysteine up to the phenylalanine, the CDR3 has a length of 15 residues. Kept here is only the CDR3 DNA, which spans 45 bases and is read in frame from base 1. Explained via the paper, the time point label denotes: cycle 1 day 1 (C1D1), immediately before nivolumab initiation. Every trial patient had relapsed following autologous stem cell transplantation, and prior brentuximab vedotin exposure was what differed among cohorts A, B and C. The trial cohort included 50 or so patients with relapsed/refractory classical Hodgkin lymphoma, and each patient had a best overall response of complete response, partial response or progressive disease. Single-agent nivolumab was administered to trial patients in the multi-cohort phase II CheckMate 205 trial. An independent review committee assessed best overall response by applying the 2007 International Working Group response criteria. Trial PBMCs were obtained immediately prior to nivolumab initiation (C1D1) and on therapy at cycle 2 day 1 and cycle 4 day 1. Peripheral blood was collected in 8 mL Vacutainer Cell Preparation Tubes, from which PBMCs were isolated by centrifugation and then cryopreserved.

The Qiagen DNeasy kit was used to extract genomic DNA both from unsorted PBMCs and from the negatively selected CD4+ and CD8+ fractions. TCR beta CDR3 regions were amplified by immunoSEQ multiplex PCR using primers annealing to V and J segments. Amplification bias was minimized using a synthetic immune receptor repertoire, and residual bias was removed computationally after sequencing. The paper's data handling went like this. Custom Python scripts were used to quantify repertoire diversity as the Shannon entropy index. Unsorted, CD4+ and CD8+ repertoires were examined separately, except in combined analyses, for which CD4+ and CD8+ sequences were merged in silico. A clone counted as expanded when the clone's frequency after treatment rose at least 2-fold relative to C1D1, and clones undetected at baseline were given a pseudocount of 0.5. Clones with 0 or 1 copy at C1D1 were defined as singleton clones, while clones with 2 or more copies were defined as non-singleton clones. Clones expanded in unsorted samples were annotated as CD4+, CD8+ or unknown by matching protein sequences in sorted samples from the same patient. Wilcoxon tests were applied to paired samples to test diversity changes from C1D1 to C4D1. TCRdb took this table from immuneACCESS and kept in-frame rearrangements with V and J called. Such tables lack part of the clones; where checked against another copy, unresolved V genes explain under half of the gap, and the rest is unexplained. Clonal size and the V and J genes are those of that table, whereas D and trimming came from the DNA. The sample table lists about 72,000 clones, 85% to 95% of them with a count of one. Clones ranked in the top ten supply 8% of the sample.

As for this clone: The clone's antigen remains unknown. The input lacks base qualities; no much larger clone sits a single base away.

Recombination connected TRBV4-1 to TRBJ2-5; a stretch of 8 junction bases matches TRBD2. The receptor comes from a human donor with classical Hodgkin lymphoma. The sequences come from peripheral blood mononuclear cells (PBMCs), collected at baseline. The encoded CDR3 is CASSQSGGPQETQYF. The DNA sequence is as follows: TGCGCCAGCAGCCAAAGCGGGGGTCCACAAGAGACCCAGTACTTC.